This TCR beta chain came from a study of blood T cell repertoires in COVID-19. In the study overall: Both acute and convalescent COVID-19 samples were obtained from the United States, Italy and Spain. PBMCs, B-cell-depleted T cells, or T cells were the source of the cDNA or gDNA that made up the material.

CDR1 is SNHLY and CDR2 is FYNNEI in the germline V gene. This CDR3 is 13 amino acids long. V shed 8 bases, J shed 7 bases, and the junction held 5 bases outside the gene matches. In the authors' workflow: Amplification with reference gene primers provided the estimates of nucleated cell counts. Here immunoSEQ multiplex PCR was the method, and the copy in TCRdb shows in-frame clones only, minus some. The D gene and trimming were derived from the DNA, and the V and J assignments and clone size from that table. The data contain 130,000 to 150,000 clones, around 85% of them singletons. The rearrangement joins TRBV2 to TRBJ1-5, with 10 nucleotides matching TRBD1. Sequencing input: peripheral blood. This TCR was recovered from a woman aged 40 to 55 with active or convalescent COVID-19. Written as DNA, the CDR3 is TGTGCCAGCGGGACAGGGGATAACCAGCCCCAGCATTTT. This codes for CASGTGDNQPQHF. Supplemented by reference TRBV2 and TRBJ1-5, the full variable domain reads EPEVTQTPSHQVTQMGQEVILRCVPISNHLYFYWYRQILGQKVEFLVSFYNNEISEKSEIFDDQFSVERPDGSNFTLKIRSTKLEDSAMYFCASGTGDNQPQHFGDGTRLSIL.